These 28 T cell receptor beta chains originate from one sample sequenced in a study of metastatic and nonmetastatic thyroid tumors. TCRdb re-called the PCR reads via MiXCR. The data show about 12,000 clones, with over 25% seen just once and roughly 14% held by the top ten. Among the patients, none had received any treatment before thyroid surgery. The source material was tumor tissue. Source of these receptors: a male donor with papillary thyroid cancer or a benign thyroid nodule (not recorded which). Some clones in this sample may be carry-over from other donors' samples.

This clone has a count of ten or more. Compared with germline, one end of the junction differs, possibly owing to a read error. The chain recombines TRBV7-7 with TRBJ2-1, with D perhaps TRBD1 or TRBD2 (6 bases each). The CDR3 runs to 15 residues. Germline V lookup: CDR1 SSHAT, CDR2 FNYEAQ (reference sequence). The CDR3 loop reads CASSLVGGPNNEQFF. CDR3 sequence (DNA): TGTGCTAGCAGCTTAGTTGGGGGGCCAAACAATGAGCAGTTCTTC.

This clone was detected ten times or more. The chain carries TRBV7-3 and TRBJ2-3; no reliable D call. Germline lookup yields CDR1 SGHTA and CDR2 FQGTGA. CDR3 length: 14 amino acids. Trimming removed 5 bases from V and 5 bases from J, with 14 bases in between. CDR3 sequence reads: CASSVGRLGDTQYF. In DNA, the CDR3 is TGTGCCAGCAGCGTCGGCAGACTGGGAGATACGCAGTATTTT.

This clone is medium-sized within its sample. The CDR3 loop is CASSQGQPAYGYTF. Written as DNA, the CDR3 is TGTGCCAGCTCACAGGGACAGCCCGCCTATGGCTACACCTTC. The chain couples TRBV18 to TRBJ1-2; 7 bases fit TRBD1. Unmatched junction bases numbered 6, after V lost 4 bases and J lost 4 bases. CDR3 size: 14 residues. Germline CDR1 KGHSH, CDR2 LQKENI.

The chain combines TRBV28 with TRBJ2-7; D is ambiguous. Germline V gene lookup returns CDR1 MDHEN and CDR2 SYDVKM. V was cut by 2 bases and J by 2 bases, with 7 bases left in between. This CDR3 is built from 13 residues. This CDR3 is CASSLGFTYEQYF. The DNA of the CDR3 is TGTGCCAGCAGTTTAGGCTTTACCTACGAGCAGTACTTC.

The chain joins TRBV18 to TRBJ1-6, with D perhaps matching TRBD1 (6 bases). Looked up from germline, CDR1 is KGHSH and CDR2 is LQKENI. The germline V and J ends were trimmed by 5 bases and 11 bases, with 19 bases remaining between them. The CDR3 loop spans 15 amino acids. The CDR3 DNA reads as TGTGCCAGCTCATCCACGGACAGACGAGGGACACCCCTCCACTTT. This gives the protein CASSSTDRRGTPLHF.

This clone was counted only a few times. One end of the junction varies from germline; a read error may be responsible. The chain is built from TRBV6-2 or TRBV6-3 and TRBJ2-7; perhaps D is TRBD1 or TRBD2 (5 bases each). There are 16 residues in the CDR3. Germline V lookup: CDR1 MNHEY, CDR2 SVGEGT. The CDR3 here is CASTFRKGTRGYDQYF. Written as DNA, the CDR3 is TGTGCCAGTACCTTTCGTAAGGGTACCCGGGGCTACGACCAGTACTTC.

The CDR3 here is CACGLAGTYEQYF. The CDR3 DNA follows: TGTGCCTGCGGACTAGCGGGAACCTACGAGCAGTACTTC. The V gene is TRBV30, the J gene TRBJ2-7; 12 nucleotides line up with TRBD2. Germline V lookup: CDR1 GTSNPN, CDR2 SVGIG (reference sequence). The V segment lost 6 bases and the J segment 2 bases; nucleotides outside the gene matches: 2. This CDR3 has 13 residues.

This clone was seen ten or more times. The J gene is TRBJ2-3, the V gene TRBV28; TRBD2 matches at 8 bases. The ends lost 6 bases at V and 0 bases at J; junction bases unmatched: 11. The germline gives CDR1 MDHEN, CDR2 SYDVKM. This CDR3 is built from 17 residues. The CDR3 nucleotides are TGTGCCAGCAGGACCGGGACTAGAGGCGTTAGCACAGATACGCAGTATTTT. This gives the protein CASRTGTRGVSTDTQYF.

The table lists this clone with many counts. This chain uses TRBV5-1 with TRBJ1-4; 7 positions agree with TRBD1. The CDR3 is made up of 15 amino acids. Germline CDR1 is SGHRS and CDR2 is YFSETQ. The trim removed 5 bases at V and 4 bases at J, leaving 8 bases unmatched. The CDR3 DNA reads TGCGCCAGCAGACCAACCGGGACAGTTAATGAAAAACTGTTTTTT. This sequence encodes CASRPTGTVNEKLFF.

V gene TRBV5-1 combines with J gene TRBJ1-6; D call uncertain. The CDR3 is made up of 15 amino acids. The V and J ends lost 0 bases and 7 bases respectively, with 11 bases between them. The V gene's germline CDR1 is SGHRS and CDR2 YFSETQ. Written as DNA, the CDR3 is TGCGCCAGCAGCTTGGGGACTGGATCAAATTCACCCCTCCACTTT. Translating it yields CASSLGTGSNSPLHF.

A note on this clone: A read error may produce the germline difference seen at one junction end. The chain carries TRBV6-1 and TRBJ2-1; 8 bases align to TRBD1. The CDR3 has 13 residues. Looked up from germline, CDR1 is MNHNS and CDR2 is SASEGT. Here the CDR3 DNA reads TGTGCCAGCACCTACAGGGGGTGGAATGAGCAGTTATTC. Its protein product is CASTYRGWNEQLF.

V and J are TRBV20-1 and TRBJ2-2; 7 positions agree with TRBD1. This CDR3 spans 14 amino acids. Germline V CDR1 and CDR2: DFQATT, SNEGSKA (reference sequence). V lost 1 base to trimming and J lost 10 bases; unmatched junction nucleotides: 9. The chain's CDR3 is CSARGFRGKEELFF. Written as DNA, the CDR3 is TGCAGTGCTAGAGGGTTCAGGGGGAAAGAGGAGCTGTTTTTT.

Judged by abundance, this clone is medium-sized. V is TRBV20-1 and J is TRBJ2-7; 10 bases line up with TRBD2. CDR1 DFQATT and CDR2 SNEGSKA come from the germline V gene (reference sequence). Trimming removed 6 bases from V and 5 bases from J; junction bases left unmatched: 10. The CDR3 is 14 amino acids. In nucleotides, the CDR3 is TGCAGTGCGCTAGAGCGGGAGGGGGTCCACGAGCAGTACGTC. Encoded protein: CSALEREGVHEQYV.

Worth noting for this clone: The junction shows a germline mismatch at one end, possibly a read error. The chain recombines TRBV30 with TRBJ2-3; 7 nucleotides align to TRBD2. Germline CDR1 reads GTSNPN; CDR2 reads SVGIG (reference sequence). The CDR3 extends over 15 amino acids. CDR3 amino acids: CAWSYRGVGTDTQYF. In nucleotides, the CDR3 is TGTGCCTGGAGTTATCGGGGGGTGGGTACAGATACGCAGTATTTC.

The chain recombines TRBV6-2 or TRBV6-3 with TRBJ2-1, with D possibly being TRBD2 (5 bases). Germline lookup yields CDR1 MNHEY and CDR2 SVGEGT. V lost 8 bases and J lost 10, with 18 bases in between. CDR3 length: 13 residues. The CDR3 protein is CASRTGIAGEQFF. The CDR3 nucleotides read TGTGCCAGCCGGACGGGGATTGCGGGCGAGCAGTTCTTC.

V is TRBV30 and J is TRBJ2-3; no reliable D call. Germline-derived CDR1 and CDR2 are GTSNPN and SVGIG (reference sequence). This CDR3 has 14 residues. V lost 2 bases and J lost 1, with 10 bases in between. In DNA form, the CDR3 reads TGTGCCTGGAGTCGAAACCTAGGCACAGATACGCAGTATTTT. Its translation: CAWSRNLGTDTQYF.

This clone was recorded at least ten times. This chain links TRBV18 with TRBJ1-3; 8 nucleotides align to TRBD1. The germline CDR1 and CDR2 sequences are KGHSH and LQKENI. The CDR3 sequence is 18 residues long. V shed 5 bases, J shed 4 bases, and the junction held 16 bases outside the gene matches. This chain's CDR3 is CASSATGPTGGSGNTIYF. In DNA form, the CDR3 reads TGTGCCAGCTCAGCTACCGGGCCTACAGGGGGATCAGGAAACACCATATATTTT.

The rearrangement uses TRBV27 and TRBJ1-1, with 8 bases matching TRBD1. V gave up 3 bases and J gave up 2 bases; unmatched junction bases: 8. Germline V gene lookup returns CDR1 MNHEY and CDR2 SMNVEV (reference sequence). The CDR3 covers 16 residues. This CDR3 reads CASSFLRDRRNTEAFF. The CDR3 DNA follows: TGTGCCAGCAGTTTCTTACGGGACAGGAGAAACACTGAAGCTTTCTTT.

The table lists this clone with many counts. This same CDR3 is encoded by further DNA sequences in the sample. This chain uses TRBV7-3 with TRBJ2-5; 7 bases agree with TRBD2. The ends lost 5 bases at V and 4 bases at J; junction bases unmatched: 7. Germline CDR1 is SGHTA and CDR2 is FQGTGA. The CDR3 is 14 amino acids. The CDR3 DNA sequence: TGTGCCAGCAGCCCCGGGATAGCGGGAGAGACCCAGTACTTC. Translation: CASSPGIAGETQYF.

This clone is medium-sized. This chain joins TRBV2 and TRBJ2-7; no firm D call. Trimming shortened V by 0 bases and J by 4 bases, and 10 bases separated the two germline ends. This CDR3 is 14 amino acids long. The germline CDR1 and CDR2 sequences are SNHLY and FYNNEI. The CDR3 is CASSEALSLYEQYV. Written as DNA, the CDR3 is TGTGCCAGCAGTGAAGCGTTATCGCTTTACGAGCAGTACGTC.

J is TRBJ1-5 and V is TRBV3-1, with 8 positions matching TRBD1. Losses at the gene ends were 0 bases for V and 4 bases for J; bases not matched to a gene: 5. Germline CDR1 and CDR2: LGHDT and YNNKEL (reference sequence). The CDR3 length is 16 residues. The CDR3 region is CASSQDGRGQNQPQHF. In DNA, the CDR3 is TGTGCCAGCAGCCAAGATGGCAGGGGGCAGAATCAGCCCCAGCATTTT.

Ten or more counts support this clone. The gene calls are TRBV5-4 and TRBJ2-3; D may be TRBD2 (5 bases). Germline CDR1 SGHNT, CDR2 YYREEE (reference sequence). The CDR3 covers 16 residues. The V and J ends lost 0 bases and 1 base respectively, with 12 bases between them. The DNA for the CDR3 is TGTGCCAGCAGCTTGGTTGTCTTGGGAGGCACAGATACGCAGTATTTT. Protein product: CASSLVVLGGTDTQYF.

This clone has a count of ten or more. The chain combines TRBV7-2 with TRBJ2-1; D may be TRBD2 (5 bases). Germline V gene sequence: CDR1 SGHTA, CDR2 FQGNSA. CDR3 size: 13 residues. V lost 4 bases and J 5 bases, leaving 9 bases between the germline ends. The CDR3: CASSWAGNNEQFF. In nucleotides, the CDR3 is TGTGCCAGCAGCTGGGCGGGCAACAATGAGCAGTTCTTC.

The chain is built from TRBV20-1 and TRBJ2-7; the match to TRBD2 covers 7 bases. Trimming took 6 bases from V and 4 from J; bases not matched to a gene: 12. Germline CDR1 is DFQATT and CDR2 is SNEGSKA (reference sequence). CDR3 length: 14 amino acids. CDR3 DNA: TGCAGTGCGCCCCGGGGGGTAAGGGGATACGAGCAGTACTTC. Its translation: CSAPRGVRGYEQYF.

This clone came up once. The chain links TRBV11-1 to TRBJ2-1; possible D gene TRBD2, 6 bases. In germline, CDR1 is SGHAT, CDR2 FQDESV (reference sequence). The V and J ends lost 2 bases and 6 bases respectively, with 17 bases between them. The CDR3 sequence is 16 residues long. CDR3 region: CASSLTSCRACNEQFF. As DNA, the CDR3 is TGTGCCAGCAGCTTAACTAGCTGTAGGGCCTGCAATGAGCAGTTCTTC. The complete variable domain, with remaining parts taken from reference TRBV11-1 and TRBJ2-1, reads EAEVAQSPRYKITEKSQAVAFWCDPISGHATLYWYRQILGQGPELLVQFQDESVVDDSQLPKDRFSAERLKGVDSTLKIQPAELGDSAMYLCASSLTSCRACNEQFFGPGTRLTVL.

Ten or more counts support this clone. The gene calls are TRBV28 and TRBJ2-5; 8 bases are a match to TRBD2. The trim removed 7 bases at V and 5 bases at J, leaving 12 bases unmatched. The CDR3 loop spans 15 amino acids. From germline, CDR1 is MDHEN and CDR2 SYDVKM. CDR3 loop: CASTTGTRYDETQYF. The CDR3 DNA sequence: TGTGCCAGCACAACCGGGACTAGGTATGATGAGACCCAGTACTTC.

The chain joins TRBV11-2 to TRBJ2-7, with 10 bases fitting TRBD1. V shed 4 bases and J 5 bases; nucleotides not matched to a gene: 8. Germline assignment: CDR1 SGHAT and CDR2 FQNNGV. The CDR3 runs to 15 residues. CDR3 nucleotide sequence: TGTGCCAGCAGCTACATCGACAGGGGGCGGAACGAGCAGTACTTC. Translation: CASSYIDRGRNEQYF.

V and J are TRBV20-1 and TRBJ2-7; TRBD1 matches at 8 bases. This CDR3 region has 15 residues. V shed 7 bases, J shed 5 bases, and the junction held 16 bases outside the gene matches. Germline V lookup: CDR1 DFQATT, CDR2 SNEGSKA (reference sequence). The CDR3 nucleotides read TGCAGTGTTAGGCGCAGCGCGACAGGGGACCACGAGCAGTACTTC. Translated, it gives CSVRRSATGDHEQYF.